The clone carrying this T cell receptor beta chain was recorded many times. The antigen is unknown. From germline, CDR1 is MNHEY and CDR2 SVGAGI. The CDR3 is 14 residues long. V gave up 0 bases and J gave up 6 bases; unmatched junction bases: 2. Unique molecular identifiers were built into the TCRbeta library. A single record per CDR3 protein comes from TCRdb applying MiXCR to the PCR reads. The table shows about 290,000 distinct CDR3 sequences, with about a tenth occurring only once. The entry originates in a study of T-cell reconstitution after alpha-beta-depleted transplantation in children. Findings and caveats of the study: Among T cells one year after transplant, newly produced cells accounted for most counts and diversity. Recipient T cells and thymic progenitors that survived gave rise to the high TCRbeta diversity observed at day 60 in some patients. Roughly two months post-transplant, alpha-beta T cells reportedly originated from several hundred graft clones that had expanded.

The gene calls are TRBV6-5 and TRBJ2-1; 7 bases are shared with TRBD1. The TCR sequence derives from a boy in the first two years of life with acute myeloid leukemia, due to receive a stem cell transplant. The material sequenced was PBMCs, taken before TCRalphabeta/CD19-depleted stem cell transplant. The DNA of the CDR3 is TGTGCCAGCAGTTACTCGGGGACAGTCAATGAGCAGTTCTTC. Protein sequence: CASSYSGTVNEQFF.